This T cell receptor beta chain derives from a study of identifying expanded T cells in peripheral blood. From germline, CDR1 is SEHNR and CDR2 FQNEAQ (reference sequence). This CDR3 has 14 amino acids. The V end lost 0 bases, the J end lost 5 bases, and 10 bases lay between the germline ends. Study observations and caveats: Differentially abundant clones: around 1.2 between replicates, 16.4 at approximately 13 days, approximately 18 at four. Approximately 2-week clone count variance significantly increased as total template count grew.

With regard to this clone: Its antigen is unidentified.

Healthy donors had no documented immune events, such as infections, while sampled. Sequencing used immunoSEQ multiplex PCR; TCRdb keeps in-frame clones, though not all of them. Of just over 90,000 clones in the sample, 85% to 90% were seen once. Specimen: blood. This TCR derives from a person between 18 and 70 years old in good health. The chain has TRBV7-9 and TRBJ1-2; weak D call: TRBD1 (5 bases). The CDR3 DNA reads TGTGCCAGCAGCTTAGCGTCGGCAGGGTATGGCTACACCTTC. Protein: CASSLASAGYGYTF.